This T cell receptor beta chain derives from a study of blood T cell repertoires in COVID-19. Study summary: The samples span acute and convalescent COVID-19 from the United States, Italy and Spain. PBMCs, B-cell-depleted T cells, or T cells were the source of the cDNA or gDNA that made up the material.

The authors' processing: Amplified reference gene primers provided the basis for estimating nucleated cell counts. Assay: immunoSEQ multiplex PCR; the TCRdb copy retains only in-frame clones and omits some. For V, J and clone size, that table is used; D and trimming come from the DNA. The sample carries 250,000 or so clones, roughly 88% recorded once. V shed 3 bases, J shed 0 bases, and the junction held 6 bases outside the gene matches. This CDR3 spans 16 amino acids. Per the germline V gene, CDR1 is MDHEN and CDR2 is SYDVKM. The source of this sequence is an elderly man with acute or convalescent COVID-19. The sample taken for sequencing was peripheral blood. The rearrangement joins TRBV28 to TRBJ2-7; TRBD2 agrees at 9 bases. This CDR3 is CASSFRLAGSSYEQYF. CDR3 nucleotides: TGTGCCAGCAGTTTCAGGCTAGCGGGGTCCTCCTACGAGCAGTACTTC.